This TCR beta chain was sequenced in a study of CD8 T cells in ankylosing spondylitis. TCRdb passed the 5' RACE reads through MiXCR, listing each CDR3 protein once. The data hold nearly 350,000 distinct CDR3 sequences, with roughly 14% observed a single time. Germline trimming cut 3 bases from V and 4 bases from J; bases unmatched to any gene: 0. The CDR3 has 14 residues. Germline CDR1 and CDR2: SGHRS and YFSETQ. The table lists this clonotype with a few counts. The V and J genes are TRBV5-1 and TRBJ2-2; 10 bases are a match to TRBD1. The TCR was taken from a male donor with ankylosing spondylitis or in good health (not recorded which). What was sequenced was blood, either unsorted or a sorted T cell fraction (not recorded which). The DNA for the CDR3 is TGCGCCAGCAGCTGGGACAGGGGCACCGGGGAGCTGTTTTTT. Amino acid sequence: CASSWDRGTGELFF. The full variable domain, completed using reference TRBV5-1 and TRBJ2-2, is KAGVTQTPRYLIKTRGQQVTLSCSPISGHRSVSWYQQTPGQGLQFLFEYFSETQRNKGNFPGRFSGRQFSNSRSEMNVSTLELGDSALYLCASSWDRGTGELFFGEGSRLTVL.